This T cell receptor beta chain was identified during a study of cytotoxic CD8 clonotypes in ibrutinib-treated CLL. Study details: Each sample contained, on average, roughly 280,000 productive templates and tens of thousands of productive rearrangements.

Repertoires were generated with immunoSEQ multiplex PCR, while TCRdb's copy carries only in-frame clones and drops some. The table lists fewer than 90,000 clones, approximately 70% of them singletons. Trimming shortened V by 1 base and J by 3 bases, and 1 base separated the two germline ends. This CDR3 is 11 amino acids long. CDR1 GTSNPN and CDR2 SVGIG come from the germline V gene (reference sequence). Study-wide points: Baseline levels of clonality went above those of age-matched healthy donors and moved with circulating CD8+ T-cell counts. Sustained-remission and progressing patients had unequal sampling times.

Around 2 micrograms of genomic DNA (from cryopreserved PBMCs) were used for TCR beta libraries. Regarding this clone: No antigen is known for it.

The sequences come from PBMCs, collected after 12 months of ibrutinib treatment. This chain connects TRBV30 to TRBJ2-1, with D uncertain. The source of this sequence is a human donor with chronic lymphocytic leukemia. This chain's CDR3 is CAWSGYNEQFF. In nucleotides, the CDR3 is TGTGCCTGGAGTGGCTACAATGAGCAGTTCTTC.